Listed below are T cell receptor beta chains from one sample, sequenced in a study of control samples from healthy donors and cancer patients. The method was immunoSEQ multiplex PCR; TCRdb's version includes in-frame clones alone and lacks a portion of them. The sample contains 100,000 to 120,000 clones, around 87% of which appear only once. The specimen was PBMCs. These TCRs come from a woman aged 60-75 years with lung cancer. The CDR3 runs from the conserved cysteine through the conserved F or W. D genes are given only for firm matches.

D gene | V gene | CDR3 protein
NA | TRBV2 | CASGRQQPKNTGELFF
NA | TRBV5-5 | CASSSGTSNEKLFF
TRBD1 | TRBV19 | CASSIGTAGANYGYTF
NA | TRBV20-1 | CSASEQPAYEQYF
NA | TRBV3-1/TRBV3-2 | CASSHAIRRGSEQFF
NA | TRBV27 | CASSFGREETQYF
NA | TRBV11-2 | CASSSAPYEQYF
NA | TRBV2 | CAGPRSPANTNTQYF
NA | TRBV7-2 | CASSLSAVSSGNTIYF
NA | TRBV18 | CASSPPGFGGLSGNTIYF
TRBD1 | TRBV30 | CAWSRTGLNTEAFF
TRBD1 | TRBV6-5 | CASRETGEDGYTF
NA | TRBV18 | CASSPPGPRANEQFF
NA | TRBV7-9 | CASSSRGWQAQETQYF
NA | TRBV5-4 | CASNSREDNEQFF
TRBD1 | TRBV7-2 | CASGPSPGLGGGNTIYF
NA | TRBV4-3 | CASSSRLGTQETQYF
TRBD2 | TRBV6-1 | CASSETAGGRADTQYF
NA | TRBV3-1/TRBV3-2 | CASSQGRHYNSPLHF
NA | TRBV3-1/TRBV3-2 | CASSELGGNYGYTF
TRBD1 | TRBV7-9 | CASSKQGASGNTIYF
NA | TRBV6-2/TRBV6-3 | CASSYSAARTNEKLFF
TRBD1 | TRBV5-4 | CASSITGGASYNSPLHF
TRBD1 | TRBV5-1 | CASSTGGLTYEQYF
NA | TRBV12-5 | CASGLWRVPQETQYF
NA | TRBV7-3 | CASSLTAGSTNTGELFF
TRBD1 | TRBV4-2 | CASSQVDRGTEAFF
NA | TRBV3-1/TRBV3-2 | CASSHLGNQPQHF
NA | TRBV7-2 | CASSFSPGEDTQYF
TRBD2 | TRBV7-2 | CASSQTSGGTITGELFF
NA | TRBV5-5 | CASRTGGLSPYEQYF
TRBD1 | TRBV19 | CASSIVGQGLYGYTF
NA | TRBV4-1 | CASSQDSHPEAFF
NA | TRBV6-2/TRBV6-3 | CASSGQSRLYGYTF
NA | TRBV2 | CASSEFSGSRNSPLHF
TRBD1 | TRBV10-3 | CAISEGRGPDEQYF
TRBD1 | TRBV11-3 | CASRMTGSYEQYF
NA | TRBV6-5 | CASSVTGTLGNTIYF
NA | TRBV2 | CASSFSSSYSYEQYF
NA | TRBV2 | CASREGDQPQHF